What follows are 28 T cell receptor beta chains derived from one specimen sequenced in a study of T cells after yellow fever vaccination. TCRdb passed the 5' RACE reads through MiXCR, listing each CDR3 protein once. The table lists about 370,000 distinct CDR3 sequences, 11% of them singletons. Material: PBMCs, obtained on the day of the first yellow fever vaccination. These receptors originate from a man in his late teens or twenties who received the YFV17D yellow fever vaccine.

This clonotype was observed a handful of times. V usage is TRBV12-3 or TRBV12-4 and J usage is TRBJ2-4, with TRBD1 matching 9 bases. The CDR3 runs to 20 residues. V shed 1 base and J 0 bases; nucleotides not matched to a gene: 13. The CDR3, as DNA: TGTGCCAGCAGTTTAGGCTGGTACAGGGGGCGGACGCTAGCCAAAAACATTCAGTACTTC. It encodes CASSLGWYRGRTLAKNIQYF.

The chain couples TRBV12-3 or TRBV12-4 to TRBJ2-3; no firm D call. The CDR3 has 12 residues. V shed 3 bases and J shed 6 bases, with 7 bases lying between them. The CDR3 loop is CASSFFSDTQYF. The CDR3 bases are TGTGCCAGCAGTTTTTTCTCGGATACGCAGTATTTT.

J is TRBJ1-1 and V is TRBV4-2; D ambiguous. Germline CDR1 LGHNA, CDR2 YNFKEQ. The CDR3 contains 13 residues. Deletions cut 3 bases from V and 5 bases from J, with 10 bases between. CDR3 DNA: TGTGCCAGCAGCCAGCCAGGACGGACTGAAGCTTTCTTT. This codes for CASSQPGRTEAFF.

The CDR3 protein is CASSLGGIGDEQYF. In DNA, the CDR3 is TGTGCCAGCAGCTTGGGGGGGATAGGAGACGAGCAGTACTTC. The rearrangement joins TRBV5-6 to TRBJ2-7; D tentatively fits TRBD1 or TRBD2 (5 bases each). V was cut by 0 bases and J by 5 bases, with 12 bases left in between. CDR1 SGHDT and CDR2 YYEEEE come from the germline V gene. The CDR3 has 14 amino acids.

This clonotype was picked up a small number of times. The genes are TRBV5-1 and TRBJ2-2, with TRBD1 matching 12 bases. With V trimmed by 0 bases and J by 4 bases, 7 bases remained unmatched. This CDR3 has 18 residues. Germline V lookup: CDR1 SGHRS, CDR2 YFSETQ. CDR3 residues: CASSLGPSGQGATGELFF. For the CDR3, the DNA is TGCGCCAGCAGCTTGGGCCCTTCGGGACAGGGGGCCACCGGGGAGCTGTTTTTT. The full variable domain, completed using reference TRBV5-1 and TRBJ2-2, is KAGVTQTPRYLIKTRGQQVTLSCSPISGHRSVSWYQQTPGQGLQFLFEYFSETQRNKGNFPGRFSGRQFSNSRSEMNVSTLELGDSALYLCASSLGPSGQGATGELFFGEGSRLTVL.

This clonotype has more than one count but fewer than ten. This chain joins TRBV20-1 and TRBJ2-5; the match to TRBD2 covers 7 bases. Germline-derived CDR1 and CDR2 are DFQATT and SNEGSKA (reference sequence). The CDR3 has 13 amino acids. Trimming cost V 3 bases and J 1 base; bases outside gene matches: 2. The CDR3 loop is CSASWGGQETQYF. CDR3 nucleotide sequence: TGCAGTGCTAGTTGGGGGGGCCAAGAGACCCAGTACTTC.

The chain carries TRBV7-8 and TRBJ2-3; 9 positions match TRBD2. Germline V gene sequence: CDR1 SGHVS, CDR2 FQNEAQ. J was trimmed by 10 bases and V by 1 base; bases with no gene match: 12. The CDR3 is 16 amino acids. CDR3 in amino acids: CASSLVGGGVSRAQYF. The DNA of the CDR3 is TGTGCCAGCAGCTTAGTTGGCGGGGGGGTCTCCCGGGCGCAGTATTTT.

This clonotype appeared a few times. This chain joins TRBV6-2 or TRBV6-3 and TRBJ2-1; 7 nucleotides agree with TRBD2. This CDR3 region has 14 residues. Losses at the gene ends were 11 bases for V and 8 bases for J; bases not matched to a gene: 15. Germline CDR1 and CDR2: MNHEY and SVGEGT. The CDR3 protein is CASKRVAGLDEQFF. CDR3 bases: TGTGCCTCGAAGCGGGTAGCGGGCTTAGATGAGCAGTTCTTC.

This clonotype was counted between two and nine times. V gene TRBV3-1 combines with J gene TRBJ2-2, with D unclear. The germline V and J ends were trimmed by 2 bases and 4 bases, with 8 bases remaining between them. The germline gives CDR1 LGHDT, CDR2 YNNKEL (reference sequence). The CDR3 runs to 14 residues. The DNA for the CDR3 is TGTGCCAGCAGCCAACTTCCGAGCACCGGGGAGCTGTTTTTT. Its protein product is CASSQLPSTGELFF.

CDR3 DNA sequence: TGTGCCAGCAGCCACTTTGGACAGTCGAAGAAGGACGAGCAGTACGTC. Protein sequence: CASSHFGQSKKDEQYV. The V and J genes are TRBV28 and TRBJ2-7; possibly TRBD1 for D (6 bases). V dropped 6 bases and J dropped 5 bases, with 23 bases sitting between them. The CDR3 totals 16 residues. The germline CDR1 and CDR2 sequences are MDHEN and SYDVKM.

The CDR3 region has the DNA TGTGCCAGCAGTTTTTTAGCGGGGCTCGATACGCAGTATTTT. This encodes CASSFLAGLDTQYF. V is TRBV28 and J is TRBJ2-3; TRBD2 matches at 8 bases. This CDR3 is 14 amino acids long. Germline V gene lookup returns CDR1 MDHEN and CDR2 SYDVKM. V gave up 3 bases and J gave up 6 bases; unmatched junction bases: 5. The complete variable domain, with remaining parts taken from reference TRBV28 and TRBJ2-3, reads DVKVTQSSRYLVKRTGEKVFLECVQDMDHENMFWYRQDPGLGLRLIYFSYDVKMKEKGDIPEGYSVSREKKERFSLILESASTNQTSMYLCASSFLAGLDTQYFGPGTRLTVL.

In its sample, this clonotype was seen a few times. The rearrangement uses TRBV12-3 or TRBV12-4 and TRBJ2-3; D not certain. There are 14 residues in the CDR3. V lost 6 bases and J 0 bases, leaving 10 bases between the germline ends. CDR3 nucleotide sequence: TGTGCCAGCAGCCTTTGGCAGAGCACAGATACGCAGTATTTT. Its protein is CASSLWQSTDTQYF.

The chain uses TRBV12-3 or TRBV12-4 and TRBJ2-5; possible D gene TRBD2, 6 bases. V lost 4 bases and J 2 bases, leaving 8 bases between the germline ends. This CDR3 is 13 amino acids long. CDR3 DNA sequence: TGTGCCAGCAGTTCGGCGGGGCAAGAGACCCAGTACTTC. It translates to CASSSAGQETQYF.

This clonotype was seen only a few times. This chain connects TRBV12-3 or TRBV12-4 to TRBJ2-2; the D is unclear. CDR3 length: 14 amino acids. Between the trimmed V and J ends, which lost 2 bases and 1 base, there was a span of 5 bases. The CDR3 bases are TGTGCCAGCAGTTTAACAGAGAACACCGGGGAGCTGTTTTTT. Its protein is CASSLTENTGELFF.

This clonotype was seen many times. The chain has TRBV7-3 and TRBJ1-2; 9 bases agree with TRBD1. Germline V gene sequence: CDR1 SGHTA, CDR2 FQGTGA. V dropped 5 bases and J dropped 2; count of bases not matched to a gene: 3. The CDR3 spans 14 residues. The CDR3 nucleotides are TGTGCCAGCAGCCGGGGGACAGGGAACTATGGCTACACCTTC. Its translation is CASSRGTGNYGYTF.

The chain has TRBV5-5 and TRBJ1-1, with TRBD1 matching 9 bases. Germline CDR1 and CDR2: SGHKS and YYEKEE (reference sequence). The CDR3 consists of 15 residues. Germline trimming cut 4 bases from V and 4 bases from J; bases unmatched to any gene: 8. The CDR3 protein is CASSPGTGRGTEAFF. In nucleotides, the CDR3 is TGTGCCAGCAGCCCCGGGACAGGGAGGGGCACTGAAGCTTTCTTT. The complete variable domain, with remaining parts taken from reference TRBV5-5 and TRBJ1-1, reads DAGVTQSPTHLIKTRGQQVTLRCSPISGHKSVSWYQQVLGQGPQFIFQYYEKEERGRGNFPDRFSARQFPNYSSELNVNALLLGDSALYLCASSPGTGRGTEAFFGQGTRLTVV.

The genes are TRBV20-1 and TRBJ1-2; possibly TRBD1 for D (6 bases). Germline loops: CDR1 DFQATT, CDR2 SNEGSKA (reference sequence). The CDR3 sequence is 13 residues long. Trimming took 3 bases from V and 3 from J, leaving 11 bases between them. The CDR3 nucleotides are TGCAGTGCTAGTTGGGGGCCTCACTATGGCTACACCTTC. This codes for CSASWGPHYGYTF.

This rearrangement joins TRBV6-2 or TRBV6-3 to TRBJ2-3; 9 bases are shared with TRBD1. The germline CDR1 and CDR2 sequences are MNHEY and SVGEGT. The CDR3 has 16 residues. The junction had 8 bases not matched to a gene; V was cut back by 5 bases and J by 2 bases. The CDR3 sequence is CASSRPRTGDTDTQYF. DNA for the CDR3: TGTGCCAGCAGTCGTCCCCGGACAGGGGACACAGATACGCAGTATTTT.

V usage is TRBV4-3 and J usage is TRBJ2-5, with TRBD2 matching over 10 bases. V shed 0 bases, J shed 2 bases, and the junction held 6 bases outside the gene matches. The CDR3 sequence is 17 residues long. Germline values: CDR1 LGHNA, CDR2 YSLEER. The CDR3 region has the DNA TGCGCCAGCAGCCAAGATTTTGCTAGCGGGGGTCAAGAGACCCAGTACTTC. Its translation: CASSQDFASGGQETQYF.

This clonotype turned up a few times. The CDR3 reads CASRPRQGTEQYF. The CDR3 coding sequence is TGTGCCAGCAGGCCGAGACAGGGGACGGAGCAGTACTTC. The chain combines TRBV6-2 or TRBV6-3 with TRBJ2-7, with 8 bases matching TRBD1. From germline, CDR1 is MNHEY and CDR2 SVGEGT. The V and J ends lost 6 bases and 7 bases, in that order; junction bases with no gene match: 8. The CDR3 has 13 residues.

This clonotype has ten or more counts. V usage is TRBV6-5 and J usage is TRBJ2-1, with D maybe TRBD1 (6 bases). CDR1 and CDR2 from the germline V gene are MNHEY and SVGAGI. V gave up 0 bases and J gave up 4 bases, with 19 bases separating them. The CDR3 is 18 amino acids. In DNA form, the CDR3 reads TGTGCCAGCAGTTACTCGATCCAGTTGGACAGCCCGTACAATGAGCAGTTCTTC. Amino acids: CASSYSIQLDSPYNEQFF.

This rearrangement joins TRBV14 to TRBJ1-4; 7 bases line up with TRBD1. The CDR3 contains 16 residues. Germline CDR1 SGHDN, CDR2 FVKESK. With V trimmed by 4 bases and J by 0 bases, 5 bases remained unmatched. The CDR3: CASSPWTGPTNEKLFF. CDR3 bases: TGTGCCAGCAGCCCCTGGACAGGCCCAACTAATGAAAAACTGTTTTTT. The variable domain in full, with the rest retrieved from reference TRBV14 and TRBJ1-4, is EAGVTQFPSHSVIEKGQTVTLRCDPISGHDNLYWYRRVMGKEIKFLLHFVKESKQDESGMPNNRFLAERTGGTYSTLKVQPAELEDSGVYFCASSPWTGPTNEKLFFGSGTQLSVL.

V gene TRBV20-1 combines with J gene TRBJ1-1; D gene unclear. CDR1 is DFQATT, CDR2 SNEGSKA, per germline (reference sequence). This CDR3 has 13 residues. Trimming stripped 6 bases from V and 5 bases from J, with 16 bases between. The CDR3 reads CSAARYRGTEAFF. The DNA for the CDR3 is TGCAGTGCGGCACGCTATCGGGGTACTGAAGCTTTCTTT.

In this sample, this clonotype turned up many times. The chain combines TRBV6-1 with TRBJ2-7, with 7 bases aligning to TRBD1. J gave up 5 bases and V 7 bases, and 11 bases lay outside the gene matches. Germline V gives CDR1 MNHNS, CDR2 SASEGT. CDR3 length: 14 amino acids. The CDR3 is CASKMDRRRHEQYF. The CDR3 DNA reads TGTGCCAGCAAAATGGACAGGCGGCGCCACGAGCAGTACTTC.

This clonotype occurred a few times. The DNA of the CDR3 is TGTGCCAGCAGCTTGAGGAGACAGGGACTTTCTGATAATTCACCCCTCCACTTT. It encodes CASSLRRQGLSDNSPLHF. The chain has TRBV5-4 and TRBJ1-6, with 7 bases fitting TRBD1. Germline CDR1 is SGHNT and CDR2 is YYREEE (reference sequence). V gave up 1 base and J gave up 5 bases; unmatched junction bases: 12. The CDR3 is 18 residues long.

The chain employs TRBV18 and TRBJ1-6; possible D gene TRBD1, 5 bases. The CDR3 length is 17 residues. Germline CDR1 reads KGHSH; CDR2 reads LQKENI. Trimming left V 5 bases short and J 7 bases short, with 21 bases between. CDR3 sequence (DNA): TGTGCCAGCTCAACTCGAGTCGCCGGGACCTCAAATTCACCCCTCCACTTT. Translated: CASSTRVAGTSNSPLHF.

This clonotype came up a few times. The chain recombines TRBV9 with TRBJ2-5, with 7 bases lining up with TRBD2. Germline V CDR1 and CDR2: SGDLS, YYNGEE. The CDR3 is 15 amino acids. The V gene end was trimmed by 1 base and the J gene end by 0 bases; junction bases not matched to a gene: 3. The DNA of the CDR3 is TGTGCCAGCAGCGTACTCGGGGGGTACCAAGAGACCCAGTACTTC. It encodes CASSVLGGYQETQYF.

This chain uses TRBV5-6 with TRBJ2-7; 10 nucleotides line up with TRBD1. The ends lost 4 bases at V and 3 bases at J; junction bases unmatched: 4. Germline V lookup: CDR1 SGHDT, CDR2 YYEEEE. The CDR3 covers 14 residues. Here the CDR3 DNA reads TGTGCCAGCAGCCGGTGGACAGGGGGCTACGAGCAGTACTTC. Protein sequence: CASSRWTGGYEQYF.